This T cell receptor beta chain was sequenced in a study of CD4+ T cells in melanoma. Study-level results: Reportedly, melanoma neoantigen-specific CD4+ T cells showed varied differentiation states. CD8+ T cell, macrophage and B cell function reportedly correlated with neoantigen-specific CD4+ T cells.

V lost 2 bases, J lost 2 bases, and 14 bases lay in between. This CDR3 comprises 16 residues. Germline loops: CDR1 SEHNR, CDR2 FQNEAQ (reference sequence). The repertoire was sequenced with immunoSEQ multiplex PCR; TCRdb's copy has only in-frame clones and lacks some. The data show more than 7,000 clones, 71% seen once. Note on this clone: Its target is not known.

The chain uses TRBV7-9 and TRBJ2-3, with a possible D match to TRBD2 (6 bases). The specimen sequenced was cells from a culture (not recorded whether cultured in vitro). This sequence was found in a human donor with melanoma. CDR3 amino acids: CASSLIRETFTDTQYF. DNA for the CDR3: TGTGCCAGCAGCTTAATTCGGGAGACTTTCACAGATACGCAGTATTTT.